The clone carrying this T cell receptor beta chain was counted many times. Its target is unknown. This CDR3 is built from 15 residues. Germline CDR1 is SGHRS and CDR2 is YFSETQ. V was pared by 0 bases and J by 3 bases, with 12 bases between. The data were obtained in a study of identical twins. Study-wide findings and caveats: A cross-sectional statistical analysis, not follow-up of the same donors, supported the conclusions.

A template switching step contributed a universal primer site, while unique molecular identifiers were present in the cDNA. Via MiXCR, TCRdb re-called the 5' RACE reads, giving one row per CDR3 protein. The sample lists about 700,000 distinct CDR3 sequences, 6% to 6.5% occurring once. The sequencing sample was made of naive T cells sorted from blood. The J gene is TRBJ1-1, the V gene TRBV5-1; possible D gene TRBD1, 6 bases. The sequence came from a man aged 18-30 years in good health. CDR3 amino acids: CASSLEGGRYTEAFF. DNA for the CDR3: TGCGCCAGCAGCTTGGAGGGGGGCAGGTACACTGAAGCTTTCTTT.